Here is one T cell receptor (beta chain) with its context. Its antigen is currently not known. Base qualities are not recorded, but no much larger clone differs from it by a single base. Read against the paper, the sample's time point label means: week 47, end of study. Every vaccine dose consisted of 300 ug of a 20-mer mutant IDH1 peptide in Montanide, administered subcutaneously together with topical imiquimod. Patients received eight vaccinations in weeks 1, 3, 5, 7, 11, 15, 19 and 23, corresponding to visits V03 through V10. Newly diagnosed WHO grade 3 or 4 IDH1-mutant astrocytomas showing loss of nuclear ATRX were present in the donors. The samples were drawn from NOA16, a multicentre, single-arm, open-label phase I trial in Germany that tested a mutant IDH1 peptide vaccine in humans for the first time. Genomic DNA for TCRB sequencing was extracted from EDTA blood using the DNeasy Blood and Tissue Kit.

Unmatched junction bases come to 5, with V trimmed by 10 bases and J by 0 bases. From cysteine to phenylalanine, the CDR3 is 14 amino acids long. The CDR3 DNA has 42 bases and is translated from base 1. The germline V gene (reference sequence) provides CDR1 MNHNY and CDR2 SVGAGI. The record originates from a study of a mutant IDH1 vaccine in newly diagnosed glioma (dated by TCRdb to the early 2020s). With regard to the full study: In the chemotherapy-containing groups, vaccination started alongside temozolomide cycles, whereas in patients who had radiotherapy alone it started 4-6 weeks after radiotherapy. For exploratory analyses, roughly 25 treated patients had longitudinal TCRB deep sequencing done wherever samples were available. Before enrollment, most patients had been given radiochemotherapy with temozolomide as standard therapy, while the rest had received either radiotherapy alone or temozolomide alone. Six visits were used for peripheral blood collection: V03 (baseline), V05, V07, V10, V12 and V13. Of the 25 to 40 treated patients, about 60% were male and about 38% were female, and the mean age was about 40 years. The week-35 safety follow-up took place at visit V12, and the week-47 end of study took place at visit V13. What the work shows at the level of the full study, not this receptor alone: Pseudoprogression seemed to be unrelated to changes in the top peripheral T cell clonotypes found by TCRB sequencing. Selection of PBMC samples for TCRB deep sequencing was based on availability. According to the authors, sample limitations meant that analyses of patient blood samples could not be reproduced. Vaccine-induced immune responses across multiple MHC alleles were detected in 90% to 95% of patients.

Library preparation was by the immunoSEQ multiplex PCR assay. The hsTCRB Kit was used according to the manufacturer's protocol to amplify rearranged TCR beta chain sequences. Sequencing of TCRB libraries was carried out on an Illumina MiSeq. On the study's bioinformatics: The proprietary platform of the kit vendor was used for demultiplexing, trimming and gene mapping. TCRdb took this table from immuneACCESS and kept in-frame rearrangements with V and J called. Such tables lack part of the clones; where checked against another copy, unresolved V genes explain under half of the gap, and the rest is unexplained. V, J and clone size were drawn from that table, and D and trimming were deduced from the DNA. The sample includes about 32,000 clones, with about 92% observed a single time. Roughly 2% of the sample is taken by the ten largest.

This sample comprised PBMCs, obtained from a glioma patient whose treatment included an IDH1 peptide vaccine. This sequence originates from a man aged 35 to 55 with glioma. Recombination connected TRBV6-6 to TRBJ1-3; TRBD1 matches 8 bases in the middle. The nucleotide sequence reads as follows: TGTGCCACCCAGGGGGCCTCCTCTGGAAACACCATATATTTT. This sequence encodes CATQGASSGNTIYF.